This TCR beta chain was recovered during a study of T cells in Graves' hyperthyroidism and ophthalmopathy. Findings and caveats of the study: Ophthalmopathy got predicted by the model a median about 6.5 months before its onset.

RNA transcripts were the template for amplifying TCR beta CDR3 regions. First-round RT-PCR with HTBI primers amplified the TCR CDR3 region. Each CDR3 protein gets one entry after TCRdb re-called the multiplex PCR reads with MiXCR. Seen here are approximately 410,000 distinct CDR3 sequences, approximately 15% observed once, and the top ten hold 5.3%. Calling Graves' hyperthyroidism stable meant ophthalmopathy did not progress within 18 months. The germline gives CDR1 SGDLS, CDR2 YYNGEE. This CDR3 region has 14 residues. Trimming stripped 3 bases from V and 3 bases from J, with 12 bases between. This clonotype was detected a few times. Antigen: not known.

J is TRBJ1-1 and V is TRBV9; D gene unclear. This receptor was taken from a woman aged 18 to 35 with Graves' hyperthyroidism. Sequencing was performed on blood. CDR3 sequence (DNA): TGTGCCAGCAGCGCCTGGGCAGTCGACACTGAAGCTTTCTTT. It translates to CASSAWAVDTEAFF.